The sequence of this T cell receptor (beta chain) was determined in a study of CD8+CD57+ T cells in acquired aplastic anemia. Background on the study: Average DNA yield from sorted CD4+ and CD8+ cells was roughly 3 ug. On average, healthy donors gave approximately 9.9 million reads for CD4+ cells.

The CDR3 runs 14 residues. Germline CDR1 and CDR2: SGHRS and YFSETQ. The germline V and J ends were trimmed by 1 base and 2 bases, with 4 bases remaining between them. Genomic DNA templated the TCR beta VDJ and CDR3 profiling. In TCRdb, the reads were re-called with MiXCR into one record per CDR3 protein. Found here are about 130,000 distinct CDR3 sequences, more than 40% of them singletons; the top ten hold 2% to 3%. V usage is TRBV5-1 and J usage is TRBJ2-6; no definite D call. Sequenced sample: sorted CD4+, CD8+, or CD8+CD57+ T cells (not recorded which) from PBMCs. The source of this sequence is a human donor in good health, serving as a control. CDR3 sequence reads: CASSLSAGANVLTF. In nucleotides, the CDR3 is TGCGCCAGCAGCTTGTCTGCTGGGGCCAACGTCCTGACTTTC.